This entry features one T cell receptor (beta chain) sequence. The antigen is undetermined. The sample belongs to a study of CD8+ T cells in alopecia areata. Treatment meaning: oral pan-JAK inhibitor, 5-10 mg twice daily. RNA, once extracted, was reverse transcribed into cDNA for use as the sequencing template. The repertoire was sequenced with immunoSEQ multiplex PCR; TCRdb's copy has only in-frame clones and lacks some. The sample shows roughly 100,000 clones, about nine tenths of them seen only once. This CDR3 region has 13 residues. Germline V gene sequence: CDR1 PRHDT, CDR2 FYEKMQ (reference sequence). V lost 1 base and J lost 2, with 6 bases in between. Study-wide results and limits: Because one nonresponder was included, the link of baseline CD8+ expansion to response is considered uncertain. Sequencing of scalp samples also captures resident alphabeta T cells of normal skin.

The chain recombines TRBV13 with TRBJ2-7; TRBD2 is a possible D gene (5 bases). The specimen was CD8+ T cells sorted from blood, collected between weeks 30 and 35, from a patient treated with tofacitinib. This TCR was sampled from a human donor with alopecia areata. The chain's CDR3 is CASSLDGTYEQYF. The DNA of the CDR3 is TGTGCCAGCAGCTTAGACGGGACCTACGAGCAGTACTTC. The full variable domain, its missing parts supplied by reference TRBV13 and TRBJ2-7, is AAGVIQSPRHLIKEKRETATLKCYPIPRHDTVYWYQQGPGQDPQFLISFYEKMQSDKGSIPDRFSAQQFSDYHSELNMSSLELGDSALYFCASSLDGTYEQYFGPGTRLTVT.